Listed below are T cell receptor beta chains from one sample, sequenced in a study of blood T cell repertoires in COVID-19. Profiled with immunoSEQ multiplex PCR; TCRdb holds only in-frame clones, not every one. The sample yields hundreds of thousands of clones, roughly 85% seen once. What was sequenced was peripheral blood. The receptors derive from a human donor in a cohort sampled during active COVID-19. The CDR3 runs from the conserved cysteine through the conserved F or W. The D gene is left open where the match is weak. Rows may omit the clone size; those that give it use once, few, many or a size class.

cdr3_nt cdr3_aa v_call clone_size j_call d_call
TGTGCCAGCATACAGGGTGCGGCGCGGGACACTGAAGCTTTCTTT CASIQGAARDTEAFF TRBV7-9 . TRBJ1-1 .
TGCGCCAGCAGCTTAGAGGGAAACACCGGGGAGCTGTTTTTT CASSLEGNTGELFF TRBV5-1 . TRBJ2-2 .
TGTGCCAGCAGCCGGACCTCCGGGGAATACGAGCAGTACTTC CASSRTSGEYEQYF TRBV5-4 . TRBJ2-7 .
TGTGCCAGCAGCCAAGATCACGGGACAGCCTTGAACACTGAAGCTTTCTTT CASSQDHGTALNTEAFF TRBV4-2 . TRBJ1-1 TRBD1
TGTGCCAGCAGCACCGGGACAGGAGAAGTGGATGGCTACACCTTC CASSTGTGEVDGYTF TRBV6-6 . TRBJ1-2 TRBD1
TGTGCCACCAGTGATTCCGTGGGGGCTGGGGGCACTGAAGCTTTCTTT CATSDSVGAGGTEAFF TRBV24-1 once TRBJ1-1 .
TGCGCCAGCAGCTCAGGACAGGTTAATTCACCCCTCCACTTT CASSSGQVNSPLHF TRBV5-1 . TRBJ1-6 TRBD1
TGTGCCAGCAGCTCTCGACAGGGGAACACCGGGGAGCTGTTTTTT CASSSRQGNTGELFF TRBV5-4 . TRBJ2-2 TRBD1
TGTGCCAGCAGTTACTTACAGGGGTATTGGAATGGCTACACCTTC CASSYLQGYWNGYTF TRBV6-5 few TRBJ1-2 TRBD1
TGCAGTGCTAGTAGACGGGGTTACGAGAAAAACATTCAGTACTTC CSASRRGYEKNIQYF TRBV20-1 . TRBJ2-4 .
TGTGCCAGCAGCAACGGACAGGGGGCTCCCGGGGAGCTGTTTTTT CASSNGQGAPGELFF TRBV7-9 . TRBJ2-2 TRBD1
TGTGCCAGCAGCGTAAGCGGGACCAACACTGAAGCTTTCTTT CASSVSGTNTEAFF TRBV9 . TRBJ1-1 .
TGTGCCATCAACCGGGAAGGGACAGATGAAGCTTTCTTT CAINREGTDEAFF TRBV10-3 . TRBJ1-1 TRBD1
TGTGCCAGCAGTGACGGGGAGGGATCTGATACGCAGTATTTT CASSDGEGSDTQYF TRBV6-4 . TRBJ2-3 TRBD2
TGTGCCAGCAGCGCCCCCGGGGGATCCCCCTACGAGCAGTACTTC CASSAPGGSPYEQYF TRBV9 . TRBJ2-7 .
TGTGCCAGCAGTTTCACGGCAGATACGCAGTATTTT CASSFTADTQYF TRBV12-3/TRBV12-4 . TRBJ2-3 .
TGTGCCAGCACAAGGGACAGGTTAATCACCGGGGAGCTGTTTTTT CASTRDRLITGELFF TRBV6-5 once TRBJ2-2 TRBD1
TGCGCCAGCAGCCATAGTATTAACTATGGCTACACCTTC CASSHSINYGYTF TRBV5-1 once TRBJ1-2 .
TGTGCCACAGGACAGGGTTCGGGCTACACCTTC CATGQGSGYTF TRBV19 few TRBJ1-2 TRBD1
TGCGCCAGCAGCCTAACACAGATCTCTGGAAACACCATATATTTT CASSLTQISGNTIYF TRBV4-1 . TRBJ1-3 .
TGTGCCAGCTCACCTAGACAGGTGAGCCCGTGGAGTAGTGAAAAACTGTTTTTT CASSPRQVSPWSSEKLFF TRBV18 . TRBJ1-4 .
TGTGCCAGCAGCACTAGCGGCTACAATGAGCAGTTCTTC CASSTSGYNEQFF TRBV11-1 . TRBJ2-1 TRBD2
TGTGCCAGCAGAGACGGGGGGAACACTGAAGCTTTCTTT CASRDGGNTEAFF TRBV6-5 . TRBJ1-1 .
TGTGCCAGCACTCAACAGGGTCCCTCATTCCCAGATACGCAGTATTTT CASTQQGPSFPDTQYF TRBV2 . TRBJ2-3 .
TGTGCCAGTAAAAAGCGGGGGGCGACAGATACGCAGTATTTT CASKKRGATDTQYF TRBV19 . TRBJ2-3 TRBD2
TGTGCCAGCAGCCGGACAGGGTCGGGCACCGGGGAGCTGTTTTTT CASSRTGSGTGELFF TRBV7-9 . TRBJ2-2 TRBD1
TGTGCCTACCGACAGGGGAGCTCCTATAATTCACCCCTCCACTTT CAYRQGSSYNSPLHF TRBV30 . TRBJ1-6 TRBD1
TGTGCCAGCAGCTTGAGCACAGGCTATAATTCACCCCTCCACTTT CASSLSTGYNSPLHF TRBV11-2 many TRBJ1-6 .
TGTGCCAGTAGTACCGGACAGGGGAGTAGCTATGGCTACACCTTC CASSTGQGSSYGYTF TRBV19 . TRBJ1-2 TRBD1
TGTGCTAGTGGCCTCAGCACTGAAGCTTTCTTT CASGLSTEAFF TRBV12-5 once TRBJ1-1 .
TGTGCCAGCAGTCCCCGACAGGGAACCCCCGTCACAGATACGCAGTATTTT CASSPRQGTPVTDTQYF TRBV27 once TRBJ2-3 TRBD1
TGTGCCAGCAGCCGCAGTGGGCCTAGCACAGATACGCAGTATTTT CASSRSGPSTDTQYF TRBV3-1/TRBV3-2 . TRBJ2-3 .
TGTGCCAGCAGCCAAGAGAGGGTACATGGCTACACCTTC CASSQERVHGYTF TRBV14 . TRBJ1-2 .
TGTGCCAGCAGGGGAGGGGACACGCTCCCCACTGAAGCTTTCTTT CASRGGDTLPTEAFF TRBV3-1/TRBV3-2 . TRBJ1-1 .
TGCGCCAGCAGCTTCGGCAGGGGCAACTATGGCTACACCTTC CASSFGRGNYGYTF TRBV5-1 . TRBJ1-2 .
TGTGCCAGCAGTCAGACAGGTCATTCACCCCTCCACTTT CASSQTGHSPLHF TRBV14 . TRBJ1-6 .
TGTGCCAGCAGCCCCCTGGGGCTCTCTGGAAACACCATATATTTT CASSPLGLSGNTIYF TRBV7-9 . TRBJ1-3 .
TGCAGCGTTGGACAGGCGCCCATCTCCTACAATGAGCAGTTCTTC CSVGQAPISYNEQFF TRBV29-1 . TRBJ2-1 .
TGTGCCAGTAGTATCCGTCGACAGAGCGAAAAACTGTTTTTT CASSIRRQSEKLFF TRBV19 . TRBJ1-4 .
TGTGCCAGCAGCTTAGTCTCAGGGGGCCTCACTGAAGCTTTCTTT CASSLVSGGLTEAFF TRBV7-2 . TRBJ1-1 TRBD1
TGCGCCAGCAGCCACCGAGGCGGCTCCTACAATGAGCAGTTCTTC CASSHRGGSYNEQFF TRBV5-1 few TRBJ2-1 .